This entry concerns a single TCR beta chain. The target antigen is unknown. Time point meaning: patch test 1, 2 weeks after DPC sensitization. As for treatment: therapeutic diphenylcyclopropenone sensitization with weekly scalp DPC. Patients had alopecia, were aged 18 to 70, and were not pregnant. The sample is drawn from a study of human T cells and chemical hapten exposure. General observations from the study: Counts of expanded TCRs at PT1 were positively correlated with patch test score.

The library attached unique molecular identifiers to individual cDNA molecules. TCRdb fed the RACE reads into MiXCR, producing one record per CDR3 protein. Among 180,000 or so distinct CDR3 sequences listed, around 15% were seen once. CDR3 size: 13 residues. Trimming removed 6 bases from V and 7 bases from J, with 14 bases in between. The germline gives CDR1 SGHRS, CDR2 YFSETQ. This chain links TRBV5-1 with TRBJ2-1, with a possible D match to TRBD2 (5 bases). This receptor was obtained from a woman in her 30s with alopecia areata. Some clones in this sample may be carry-over from other donors' samples. The sequenced sample was whole blood, obtained in connection with sensitization to the hapten diphenylcyclopropenone (DPC). The CDR3 region is CASNLLEANEQFF. CDR3 sequence (DNA): TGCGCCAGCAACCTACTAGAGGCGAATGAGCAGTTCTTC.